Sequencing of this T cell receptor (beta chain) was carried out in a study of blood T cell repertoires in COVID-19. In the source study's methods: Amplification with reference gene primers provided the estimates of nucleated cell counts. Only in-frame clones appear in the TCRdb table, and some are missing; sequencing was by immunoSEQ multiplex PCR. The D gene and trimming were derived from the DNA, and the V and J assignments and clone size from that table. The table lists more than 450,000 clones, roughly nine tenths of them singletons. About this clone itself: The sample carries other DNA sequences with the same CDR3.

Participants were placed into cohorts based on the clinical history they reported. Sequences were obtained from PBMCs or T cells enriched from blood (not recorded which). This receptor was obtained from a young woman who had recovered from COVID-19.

CDR3 bases: TGCGCCAGCAGCTTGGGGTCCGGAGGAAACTATGGCTACACCTTC. It encodes CASSLGSGGNYGYTF. This chain connects TRBV5-1 to TRBJ1-2; D is undetermined. From germline, CDR1 is SGHRS and CDR2 YFSETQ. V was shortened by 0 bases and J by 2 bases, with 11 bases between the two germline ends. This CDR3 has 15 residues.